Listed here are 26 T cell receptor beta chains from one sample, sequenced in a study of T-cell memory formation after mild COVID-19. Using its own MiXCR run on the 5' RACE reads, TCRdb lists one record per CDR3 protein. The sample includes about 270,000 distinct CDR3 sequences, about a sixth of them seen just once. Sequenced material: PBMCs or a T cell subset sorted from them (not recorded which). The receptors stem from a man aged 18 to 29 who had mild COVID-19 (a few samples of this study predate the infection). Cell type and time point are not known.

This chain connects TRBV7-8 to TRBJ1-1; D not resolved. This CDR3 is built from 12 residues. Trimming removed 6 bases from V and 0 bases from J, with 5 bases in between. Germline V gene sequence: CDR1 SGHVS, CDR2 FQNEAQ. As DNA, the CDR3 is TGTGCCAGCAGGCAGTTGAACACTGAAGCTTTCTTT. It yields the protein CASRQLNTEAFF.

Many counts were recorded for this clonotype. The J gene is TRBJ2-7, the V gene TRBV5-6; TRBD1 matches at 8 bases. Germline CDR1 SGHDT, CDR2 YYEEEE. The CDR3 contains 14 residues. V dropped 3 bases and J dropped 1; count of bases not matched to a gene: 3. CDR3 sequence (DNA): TGTGCCAGCAGCTCCCGGGACAGGTCCTACGAGCAGTACGTC. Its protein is CASSSRDRSYEQYV.

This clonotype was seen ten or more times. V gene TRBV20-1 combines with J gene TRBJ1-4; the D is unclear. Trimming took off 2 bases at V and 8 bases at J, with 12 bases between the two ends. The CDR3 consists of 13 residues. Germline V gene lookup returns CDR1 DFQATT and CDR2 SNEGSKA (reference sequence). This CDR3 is CSARITVQEKLFF. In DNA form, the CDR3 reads TGCAGTGCTAGAATTACAGTCCAAGAAAAACTGTTTTTT.

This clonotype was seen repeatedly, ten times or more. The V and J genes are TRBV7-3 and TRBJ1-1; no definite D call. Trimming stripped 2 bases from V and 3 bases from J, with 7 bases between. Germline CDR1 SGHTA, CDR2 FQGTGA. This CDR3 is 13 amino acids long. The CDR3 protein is CASSLYSHTEAFF. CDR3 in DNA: TGTGCCAGCAGCTTATACAGCCACACTGAAGCTTTCTTT.

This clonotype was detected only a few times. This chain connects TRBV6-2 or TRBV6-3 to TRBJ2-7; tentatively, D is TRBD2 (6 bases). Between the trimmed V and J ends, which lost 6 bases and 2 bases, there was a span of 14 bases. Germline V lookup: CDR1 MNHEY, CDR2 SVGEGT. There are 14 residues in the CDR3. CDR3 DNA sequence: TGTGCCAGCAGCCGGGACGGAGGGACCTACGAGCAGTACGTC. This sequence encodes CASSRDGGTYEQYV.

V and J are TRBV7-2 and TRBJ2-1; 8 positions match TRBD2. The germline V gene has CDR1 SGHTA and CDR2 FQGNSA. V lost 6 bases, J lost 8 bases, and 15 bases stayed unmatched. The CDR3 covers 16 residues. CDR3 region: CASSLESGTSTHEQFF. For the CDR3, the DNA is TGTGCCAGCAGTCTCGAGTCCGGGACTAGTACCCATGAGCAGTTCTTC.

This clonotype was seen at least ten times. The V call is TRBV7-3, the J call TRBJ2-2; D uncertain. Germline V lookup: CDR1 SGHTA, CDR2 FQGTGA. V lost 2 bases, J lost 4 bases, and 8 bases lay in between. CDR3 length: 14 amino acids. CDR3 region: CASSLGVGTGELFF. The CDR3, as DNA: TGTGCCAGCAGCTTAGGGGTCGGCACCGGGGAGCTGTTTTTT.

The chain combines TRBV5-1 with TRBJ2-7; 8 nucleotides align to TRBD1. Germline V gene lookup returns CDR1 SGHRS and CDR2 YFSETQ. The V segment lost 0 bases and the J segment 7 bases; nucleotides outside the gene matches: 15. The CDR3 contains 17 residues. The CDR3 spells CASSLAPTGAGSGEQYF. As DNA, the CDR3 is TGCGCCAGCAGCTTGGCCCCGACAGGGGCAGGCAGTGGTGAGCAGTACTTC.

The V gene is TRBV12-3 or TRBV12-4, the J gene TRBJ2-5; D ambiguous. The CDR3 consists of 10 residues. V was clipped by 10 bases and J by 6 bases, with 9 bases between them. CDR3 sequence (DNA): TGTGCCATGCCCGGCCAGACCCAGTACTTC. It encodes CAMPGQTQYF.

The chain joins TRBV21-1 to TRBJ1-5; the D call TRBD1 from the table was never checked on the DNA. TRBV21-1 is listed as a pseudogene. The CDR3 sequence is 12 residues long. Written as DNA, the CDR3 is TGTGCCAGCATTCACAGGGGGCTGCCCCAGCATTTT. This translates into CASIHRGLPQHF.

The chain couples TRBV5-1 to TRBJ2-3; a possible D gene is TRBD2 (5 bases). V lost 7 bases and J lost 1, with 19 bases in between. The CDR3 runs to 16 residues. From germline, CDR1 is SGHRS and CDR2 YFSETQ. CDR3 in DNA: TGCGCCAGCCGGGTGCGGCGGGCGGCGGGCACAGATACGCAGTATTTT. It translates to CASRVRRAAGTDTQYF. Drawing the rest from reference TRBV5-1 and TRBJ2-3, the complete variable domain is KAGVTQTPRYLIKTRGQQVTLSCSPISGHRSVSWYQQTPGQGLQFLFEYFSETQRNKGNFPGRFSGRQFSNSRSEMNVSTLELGDSALYLCASRVRRAAGTDTQYFGPGTRLTVL.

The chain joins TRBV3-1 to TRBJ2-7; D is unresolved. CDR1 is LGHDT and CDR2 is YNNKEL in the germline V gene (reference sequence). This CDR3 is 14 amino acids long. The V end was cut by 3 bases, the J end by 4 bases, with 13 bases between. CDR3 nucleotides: TGTGCCAGCAGCCATTTGGGCGCTGGGTACGAGCAGTACTTC. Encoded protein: CASSHLGAGYEQYF.

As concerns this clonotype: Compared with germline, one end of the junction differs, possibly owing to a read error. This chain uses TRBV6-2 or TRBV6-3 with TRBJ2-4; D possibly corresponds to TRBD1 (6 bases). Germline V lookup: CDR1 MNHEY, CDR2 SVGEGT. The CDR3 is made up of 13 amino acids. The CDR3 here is CASRPSTGKVTDF. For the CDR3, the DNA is TGTGCCAGCAGGCCAAGCACAGGGAAGGTCACAGACTTC.

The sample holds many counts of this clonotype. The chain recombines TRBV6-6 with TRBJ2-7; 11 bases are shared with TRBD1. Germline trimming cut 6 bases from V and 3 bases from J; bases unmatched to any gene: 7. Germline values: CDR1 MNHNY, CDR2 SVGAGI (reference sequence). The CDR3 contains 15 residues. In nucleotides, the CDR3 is TGTGCCAGCAGGCCCGGACAGGGGGCCTACTACGAGCAGTACGTC. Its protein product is CASRPGQGAYYEQYV.

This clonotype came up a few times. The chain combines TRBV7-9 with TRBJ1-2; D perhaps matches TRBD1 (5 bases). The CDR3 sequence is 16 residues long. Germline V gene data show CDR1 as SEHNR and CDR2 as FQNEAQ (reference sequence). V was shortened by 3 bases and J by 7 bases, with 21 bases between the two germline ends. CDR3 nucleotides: TGTGCCAGCAGCTTTCAGGGTCTAAGAGAGAAGGGTGGCTACACCTTC. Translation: CASSFQGLREKGGYTF.

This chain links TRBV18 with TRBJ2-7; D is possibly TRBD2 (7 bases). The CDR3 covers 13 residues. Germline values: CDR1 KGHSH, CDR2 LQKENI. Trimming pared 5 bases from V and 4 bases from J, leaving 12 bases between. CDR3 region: CASSGGGSYEQYF. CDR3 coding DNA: TGTGCCAGCTCAGGCGGGGGCTCTTACGAGCAGTACTTC.

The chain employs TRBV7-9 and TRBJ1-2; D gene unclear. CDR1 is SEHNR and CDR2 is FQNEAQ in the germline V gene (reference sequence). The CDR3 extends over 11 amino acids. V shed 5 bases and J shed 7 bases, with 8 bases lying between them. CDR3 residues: CASSQSGGYTF. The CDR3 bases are TGTGCCAGCAGCCAAAGTGGTGGCTACACCTTC. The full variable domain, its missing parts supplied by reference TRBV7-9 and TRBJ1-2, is DTGVSQNPRHKITKRGQNVTFRCDPISEHNRLYWYRQTLGQGPEFLTYFQNEAQLEKSRLLSDRFSAERPKGSFSTLEIQRTEQGDSAMYLCASSQSGGYTFGSGTRLTVV.

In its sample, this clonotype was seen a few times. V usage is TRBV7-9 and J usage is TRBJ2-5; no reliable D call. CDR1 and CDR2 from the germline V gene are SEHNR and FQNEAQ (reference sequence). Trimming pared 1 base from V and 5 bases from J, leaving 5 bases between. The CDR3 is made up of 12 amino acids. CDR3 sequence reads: CASSLDVETQYF. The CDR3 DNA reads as TGTGCCAGCAGCTTAGATGTGGAGACCCAGTACTTC. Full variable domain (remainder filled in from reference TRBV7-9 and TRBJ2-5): DTGVSQNPRHKITKRGQNVTFRCDPISEHNRLYWYRQTLGQGPEFLTYFQNEAQLEKSRLLSDRFSAERPKGSFSTLEIQRTEQGDSAMYLCASSLDVETQYFGPGTRLLVL.

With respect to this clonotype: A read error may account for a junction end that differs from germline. CDR3 sequence (DNA): TGTGCCAGCAGCCTCGACAGGGGAGAAGCTTTCTTT. It is translated as CASSLDRGEAFF. The chain has TRBV5-1 and TRBJ1-1, with 8 bases fitting TRBD1. This CDR3 region has 12 residues. Germline CDR1 SGHRS, CDR2 YFSETQ. Variable domain in full (rest from reference TRBV5-1 and TRBJ1-1): KAGVTQTPRYLIKTRGQQVTLSCSPISGHRSVSWYQQTPGQGLQFLFEYFSETQRNKGNFPGRFSGRQFSNSRSEMNVSTLELGDSALYLCASSLDRGEAFFGQGTRLTVV.

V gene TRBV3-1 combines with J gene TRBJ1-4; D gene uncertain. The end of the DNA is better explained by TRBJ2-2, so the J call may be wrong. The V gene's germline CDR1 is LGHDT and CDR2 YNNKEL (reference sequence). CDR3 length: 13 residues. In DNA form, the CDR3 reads TGTGCCAGCAGCCAATTCCTGGCAGCGGAGCTGTTTTTT. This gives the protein CASSQFLAAELFF.

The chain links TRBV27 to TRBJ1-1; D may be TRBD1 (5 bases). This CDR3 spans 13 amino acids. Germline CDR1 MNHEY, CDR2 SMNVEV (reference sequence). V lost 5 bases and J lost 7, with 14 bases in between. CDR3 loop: CASSLHPQGEAFF. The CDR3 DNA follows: TGTGCCAGCAGTCTACATCCCCAGGGTGAAGCTTTCTTT.

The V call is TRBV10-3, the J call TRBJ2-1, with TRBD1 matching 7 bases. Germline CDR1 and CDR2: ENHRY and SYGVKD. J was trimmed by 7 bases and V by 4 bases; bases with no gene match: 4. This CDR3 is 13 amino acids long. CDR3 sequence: CAISGGRGNEQFF. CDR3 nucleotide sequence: TGTGCCATCAGTGGGGGCAGGGGGAATGAGCAGTTCTTC.

The CDR3 DNA follows: TGTGCCAGCAGCCCCAGGCGCGGGGGTGAGCAGTTCTTC. Its translation: CASSPRRGGEQFF. This chain uses TRBV7-3 with TRBJ2-1; 7 bases match TRBD2. Trimming at V came to 5 bases and at J to 9 bases, leaving 7 bases not matched to a gene. The CDR3 loop spans 13 amino acids. Germline V CDR1 and CDR2: SGHTA, FQGTGA.

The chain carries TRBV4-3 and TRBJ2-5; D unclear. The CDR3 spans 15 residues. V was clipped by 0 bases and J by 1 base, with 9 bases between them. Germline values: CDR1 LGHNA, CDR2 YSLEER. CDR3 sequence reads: CASSQDRYSQETQYF. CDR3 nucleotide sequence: TGCGCCAGCAGCCAAGATCGGTATTCCCAAGAGACCCAGTACTTC.

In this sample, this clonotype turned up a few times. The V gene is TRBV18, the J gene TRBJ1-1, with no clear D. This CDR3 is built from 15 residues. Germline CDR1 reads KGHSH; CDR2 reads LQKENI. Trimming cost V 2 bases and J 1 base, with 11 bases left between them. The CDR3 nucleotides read TGTGCCAGCTCACCAAGAGGGTCACAGAACACTGAAGCTTTCTTT. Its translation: CASSPRGSQNTEAFF.

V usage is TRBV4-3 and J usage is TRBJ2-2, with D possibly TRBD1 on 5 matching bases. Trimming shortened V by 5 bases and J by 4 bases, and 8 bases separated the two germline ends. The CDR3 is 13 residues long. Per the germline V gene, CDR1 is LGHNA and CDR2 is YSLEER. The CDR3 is CASSNQGTGELFF. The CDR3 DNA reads TGCGCCAGCAGCAACCAGGGCACCGGGGAGCTGTTTTTT.